The sequence of this T cell receptor (beta chain) was determined in a study of blood T cells in healthy people across ages (dated by TCRdb to between 2014 and 2017). Turning to the overall study: In model experiments, template switching captured roughly one uniquely barcoded TCR beta cDNA molecule for every two T cells. To track age-related changes in TCR beta repertoire diversity, the study relied on deep sequencing normalized with unique cDNA molecular identifiers. Donors were grouped into four age groups: young (average about 15 years), middle-aged (39), aged (around 62) and long-lived (about 89). Two additional independent replicas of 1 million unique cDNA reads from the same blood draw were analyzed for two donors (one aged 18 to 30 and one aged 80 or older). What the study reported, not specific to this receptor: Bulk unsorted PBMC profiling prevented conclusive comparison of naive and antigen-experienced compartments. Because the CMV infection status of the donors was unknown, age-related changes in expanded clonotypes may potentially have been confounded. Compared with the aged group, the long-lived group had more naive CD4+ T cells, fewer expanded clones and increased TCR diversity, suggesting age selection. As age increased, observed TCR beta diversity per million T cells dropped in a roughly linear way, and a significant reduction was already evident by age 40. There was a strong correlation between observed TCR beta diversity and the percentage of naive T cells measured by flow cytometry. Estimates of total diversity based on one million sequenced T cells were regarded as lower bounds and as underestimates.

This clonotype has only a few counts. It has no known antigen specificity. No base quality values were provided; no much bigger clone lies one nucleotide off. The roughly 39 donors, aged 6 to 90 years, were systemically healthy Caucasian individuals from Russia. Each donor gave about 11 milliliters of peripheral blood, drawn into EDTA-treated Vacutainer tubes. Ficoll-Paque density-gradient centrifugation was used to isolate PBMCs, with at least 7 million obtained per sample. Total RNA, at least 6 micrograms per sample, was extracted from PBMCs with Trizol reagent. For every donor, flow cytometry on a PBMC aliquot measured the percentage of naive CD45RAhigh/CD27high T cells. The library was generated by 5' RACE. These reads were obtained on an Illumina HiSeq 2500. A second about 7 to 11 cycle PCR used a sample-barcoded 5' primer and a J-beta primer mix. A unique molecular identifier was introduced onto each TCR beta cDNA molecule by a template-switch 5' adaptor carrying 12 random nucleotides. Each sample yielded at least 3 million CDR3-containing paired-end reads. First-strand cDNA was synthesized from all RNA with the Mint cDNA synthesis kit, primed by a TRBC-specific oligonucleotide. Following uracil-DNA glycosylase treatment, a first 18-cycle PCR with universal primers M1SS and BC2_uni_R was performed on all cDNA. From the authors' description of their analysis: Each sample was normalized by randomly selecting 1 million high-quality reads, each carrying a distinct molecular identifier. Reads with shared molecular identifiers were discarded instead of being binned into consensus sequences. MiTCR, run with a Q25 quality threshold and the strictest error-elimination algorithm, handled CDR3 identification, clonotype clustering and error correction. A nonparametric unseen species model using Euler transformation provided a lower-bound estimate of total TCR beta diversity. TCRdb took the public reads, trimmed them with fastp at Q25, ran MiXCR for clone calling and kept in-frame beta chains. For every CDR3 protein sequence, its rows merge into one entry that carries the most common genes and DNA. Clone size and V and J calls follow TCRdb, not the original study. This sample is represented by hundreds of thousands of distinct CDR3 sequences; less than 25% of them were singletons. Of the sample, just under 9% falls within the top ten clones.

From the cysteine through the phenylalanine, the CDR3 covers 16 amino acids. Of all the DNA, just the CDR3 is kept, 48 bases in frame from base 1. Trimming leaves V shorter by 6 bases and J shorter by 7 bases, with the junction holding 14 bases beyond the gene matches. The germline V gene (reference sequence) supplies CDR1 MNHEY and CDR2 SMNVEV. The same data also contributed to another study, on T cells of mothers and their children. The second study's paper adds: Donors were nine systemically healthy Caucasian individuals: three mothers and their six children. cDNA synthesis used all of the extracted RNA, with approximately 1.4 ug of RNA in each 15 ul reaction. In the second PCR, the M1S primer introduced both the sample barcodes and 2-4 random nucleotides. Over 9 million TCR beta CDR3 reads came from each mother, compared with roughly 2.8 million reads from each child. TCR recombination output is similarly shaped by thymic selection in related and unrelated pairs, with a minor effect exerted by inherited differences. Related mother-child pairs always showed normalized repertoire overlap that was slightly higher than in unrelated mother-child pairs, though the difference was never significant. No persistent microchimeric T cell clones were found, with a detection sensitivity of 85 to 100 clones per million clonotypes. The study used deep NGS to compare TCR beta repertoires of mothers and children, seeking features distinguishing related mother-child pairs from unrelated individuals. On average, the children were roughly 11 +/- 4 years old, while the mothers were about 37 +/- 4 years old. After adapter ligation with NEBNext reagents, the libraries were sequenced on Illumina HiSeq 2000 with 100+100 nt paired-end reads. To prevent cross-contamination, the mother and child libraries were prepared a month apart and were sequenced in separate runs. Between roughly 500,000 and 2,300,000 distinct TCR beta clonotypes were identified per donor. Naive TCR beta clonotypes were estimated from low-frequency clonotypes matched to each donor's FACS-determined naive share, without sorting.

The chain uses TRBV27 and TRBJ2-1; 8 junctional bases match TRBD2. This clonotype originated in a boy under 18 in good health. Sequenced material: blood. The DNA is as follows: TGTGCCAGCAGACTGCGGCGGGAGGCCCCTAGGAATGAGCAGTTCTTC. Its amino acids are CASRLRREAPRNEQFF.